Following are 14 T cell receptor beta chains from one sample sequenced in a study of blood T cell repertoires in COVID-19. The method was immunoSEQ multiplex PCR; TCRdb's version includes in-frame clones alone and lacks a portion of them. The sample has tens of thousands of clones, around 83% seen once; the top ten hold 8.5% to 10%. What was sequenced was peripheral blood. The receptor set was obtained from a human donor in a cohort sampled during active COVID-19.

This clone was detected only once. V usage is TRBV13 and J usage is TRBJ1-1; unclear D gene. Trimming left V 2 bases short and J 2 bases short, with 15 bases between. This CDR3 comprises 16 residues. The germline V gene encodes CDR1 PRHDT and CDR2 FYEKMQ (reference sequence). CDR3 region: CASSLSRGLGNTEAFF. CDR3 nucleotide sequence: TGTGCCAGCAGCTTAAGCCGGGGTCTTGGAAACACTGAAGCTTTCTTT.

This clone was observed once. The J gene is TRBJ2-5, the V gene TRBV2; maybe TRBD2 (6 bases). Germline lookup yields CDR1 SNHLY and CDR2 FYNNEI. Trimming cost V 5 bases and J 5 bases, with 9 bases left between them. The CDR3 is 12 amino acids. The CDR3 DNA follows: TGTGCCAGCAGTCTAGGGAGGGAGACCCAGTACTTC. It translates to CASSLGRETQYF.

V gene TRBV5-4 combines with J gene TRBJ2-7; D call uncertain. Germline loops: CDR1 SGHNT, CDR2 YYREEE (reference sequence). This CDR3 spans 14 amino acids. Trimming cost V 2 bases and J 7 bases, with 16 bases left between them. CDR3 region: CASSFGASLGEQYF. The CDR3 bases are TGTGCCAGCAGCTTCGGCGCGTCCCTCGGGGAGCAGTACTTC.

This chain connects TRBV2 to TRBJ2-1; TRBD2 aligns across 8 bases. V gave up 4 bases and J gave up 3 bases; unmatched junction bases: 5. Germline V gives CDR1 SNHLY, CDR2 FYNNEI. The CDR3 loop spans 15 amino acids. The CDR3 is CASSGSSGVYNEQFF. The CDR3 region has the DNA TGTGCCAGCAGTGGGAGTAGCGGGGTCTACAATGAGCAGTTCTTC.

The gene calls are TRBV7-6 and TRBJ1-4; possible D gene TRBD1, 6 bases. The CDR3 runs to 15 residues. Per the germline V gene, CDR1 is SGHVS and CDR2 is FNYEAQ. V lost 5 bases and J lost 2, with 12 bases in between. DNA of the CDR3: TGTGCCAGCAGCCAGCTACAGGGTACTAATGAAAAACTGTTTTTT. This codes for CASSQLQGTNEKLFF.

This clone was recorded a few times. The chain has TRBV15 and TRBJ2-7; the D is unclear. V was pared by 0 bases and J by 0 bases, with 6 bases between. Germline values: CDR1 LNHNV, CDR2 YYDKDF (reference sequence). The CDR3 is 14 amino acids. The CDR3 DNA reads TGTGCCACCAGCAGAGATGCAGGCTCCTACGAGCAGTACTTC. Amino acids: CATSRDAGSYEQYF.

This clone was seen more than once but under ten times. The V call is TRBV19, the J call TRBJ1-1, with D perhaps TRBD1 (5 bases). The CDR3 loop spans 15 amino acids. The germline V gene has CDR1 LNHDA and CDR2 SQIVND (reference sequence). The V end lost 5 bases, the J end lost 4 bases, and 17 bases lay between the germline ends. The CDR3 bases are TGTGCCAGTAGTGTCGGATGGGGGGAGGTCACTGAAGCTTTCTTT. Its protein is CASSVGWGEVTEAFF.

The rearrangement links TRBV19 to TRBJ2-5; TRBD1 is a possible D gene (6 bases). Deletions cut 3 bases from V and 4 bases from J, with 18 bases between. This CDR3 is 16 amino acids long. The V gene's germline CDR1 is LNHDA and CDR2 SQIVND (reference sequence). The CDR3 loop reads CASSIRLQGIGETQYF. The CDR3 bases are TGTGCCAGTAGTATCAGGCTCCAGGGGATCGGAGAGACCCAGTACTTC.

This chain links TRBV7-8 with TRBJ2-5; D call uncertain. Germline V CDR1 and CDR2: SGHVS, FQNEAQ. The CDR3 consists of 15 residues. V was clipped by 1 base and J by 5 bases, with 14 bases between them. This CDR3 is CASSLGVGPGETQYF. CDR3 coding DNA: TGTGCCAGCAGCTTAGGCGTGGGCCCTGGGGAGACCCAGTACTTC.

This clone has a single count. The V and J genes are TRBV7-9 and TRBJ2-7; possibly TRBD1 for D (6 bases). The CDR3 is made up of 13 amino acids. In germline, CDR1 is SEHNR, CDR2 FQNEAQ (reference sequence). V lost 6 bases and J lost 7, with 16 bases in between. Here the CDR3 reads CASRLTGTQEQYF. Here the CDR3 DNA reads TGTGCCAGCAGACTAACAGGGACCCAAGAGCAGTACTTC.

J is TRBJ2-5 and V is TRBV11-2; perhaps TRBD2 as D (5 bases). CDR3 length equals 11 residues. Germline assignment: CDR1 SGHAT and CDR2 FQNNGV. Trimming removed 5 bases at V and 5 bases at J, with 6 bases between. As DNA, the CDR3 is TGTGCCAGCAGCCCGGGGGAGACCCAGTACTTC. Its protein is CASSPGETQYF.

The CDR3 DNA is TGTGCCAGCAGCCGGGACAGGTATGGCTACACCTTC. It codes for CASSRDRYGYTF. The chain joins TRBV3-1 (or the pseudogene TRBV3-2) to TRBJ1-2, with 8 bases lining up with TRBD1. There are 12 residues in the CDR3. Germline CDR1 is LGHDT and CDR2 is YNNKEL (reference sequence). Losses at the gene ends were 4 bases for V and 5 bases for J; bases not matched to a gene: 0.

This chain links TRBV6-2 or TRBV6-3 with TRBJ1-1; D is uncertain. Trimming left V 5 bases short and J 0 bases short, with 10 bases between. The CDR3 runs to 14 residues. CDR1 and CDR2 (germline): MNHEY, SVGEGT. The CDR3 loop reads CASSRAGLNTEAFF. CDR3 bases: TGTGCCAGCAGTCGGGCGGGCCTGAACACTGAAGCTTTCTTT.

The CDR3 sequence: CASSPPEPTGEQYF. The CDR3 nucleotides read TGTGCCAGCTCACCACCGGAACCCACGGGGGAGCAGTACTTC. The chain couples TRBV18 to TRBJ2-7; TRBD2 might be the D (5 bases). This CDR3 is 14 amino acids long. The V end was cut by 0 bases, the J end by 7 bases, with 13 bases between. Germline V CDR1 and CDR2: KGHSH, LQKENI.